What follows are 8 T cell receptor beta chains derived from one specimen sequenced in a study of molecular identifiers for immune sequencing clone quantification. TCRdb independently ran MiXCR on the PCR reads; one entry per CDR3 protein. The data contain nearly 650,000 distinct CDR3 sequences, over 25% of them seen just once; the ten biggest clones take up roughly 0.83%. The sample consisted of naive CD8+ T cells from blood, with Jurkat cell RNA spiked in. Sample subset: FACS-sorted CD8+CD4-CCR7+CD45RA+ naive T cells. These receptors were taken from a human donor in good health. Some libraries in this study had Jurkat cell RNA spiked in.

Details on this clonotype: The junction shows a germline mismatch at one end, possibly a read error. This chain uses TRBV5-6 with TRBJ1-1, with 7 bases aligning to TRBD1. CDR1 and CDR2 from the germline V gene are SGHDT and YYEEEE. This CDR3 has 17 amino acids. DNA for the CDR3: TGTGCCAGCAGCTTGCGAGGGGGCGCGGGTTTAATGACTGAAGTTTTCTTT. Protein: CASSLRGGAGLMTEVFF.

As concerns this clonotype: Being one base from a much bigger clone, this may be a read error. J is TRBJ1-1 and V is TRBV6-2 or TRBV6-3, with TRBD1 as a possible D gene (6 bases). Germline CDR1 is MNHEY and CDR2 is SVGEGT. The CDR3 covers 14 residues. CDR3 region: CASSGGLANTEALF. The CDR3 nucleotides are TGTGCCAGCAGTGGGGGGCTTGCGAACACTGAAGCTCTCTTT.

This clonotype has only a few counts. The chain uses TRBV6-1 and TRBJ2-7; 9 positions match TRBD2. J gave up 2 bases and V 2 bases, and 1 base lay outside the gene matches. This CDR3 is 14 amino acids long. From germline, CDR1 is MNHNS and CDR2 SASEGT. CDR3 loop: CASSEPSGAYEQYF. The CDR3 nucleotides read TGTGCCAGCAGTGAACCTAGCGGGGCCTACGAGCAGTACTTC.

As regards this clonotype: One base away lies a much larger clone, so this may be a sequencing read error. The chain joins TRBV6-5 to TRBJ2-1; 7 bases map to TRBD2. Germline V lookup: CDR1 MNHEY, CDR2 SVGAGI. This CDR3 comprises 17 residues. In nucleotides, the CDR3 is TGTGCCAGCAACTCTGTAAGGGGCGGGAGCTCCTACAATGGGCAGTTCTTC. Encoded protein: CASNSVRGGSSYNGQFF.

The rearrangement uses TRBV30 and TRBJ2-5; D is possibly TRBD1 or TRBD2 (5 bases each). Germline CDR1 reads GTSNPN; CDR2 reads SVGIG (reference sequence). V dropped 3 bases and J dropped 0 bases, with 5 bases sitting between them. The CDR3 runs to 12 residues. CDR3 residues: CAWRGDQETQYF. The DNA of the CDR3 is TGTGCCTGGAGGGGGGACCAAGAGACCCAGTACTTC.

This clonotype was seen a handful of times. The gene calls are TRBV19 and TRBJ2-2, with 8 bases aligning to TRBD1. The V gene's germline CDR1 is LNHDA and CDR2 SQIVND (reference sequence). CDR3 length: 15 residues. Trimming at V came to 5 bases and at J to 4 bases, leaving 6 bases not matched to a gene. CDR3 sequence: CASSPGQGLTGELFF. The CDR3 DNA follows: TGTGCCAGTAGTCCAGGACAGGGACTCACCGGGGAGCTGTTTTTT.

This clonotype occurred a few times. This rearrangement joins TRBV20-1 to TRBJ2-5, with TRBD1 identical over 10 bases. Germline V gene sequence: CDR1 DFQATT, CDR2 SNEGSKA (reference sequence). CDR3 size: 14 residues. Trimming at V came to 2 bases and at J to 2 bases, leaving 2 bases not matched to a gene. Written as DNA, the CDR3 is TGCAGTGCTAGAAAGGACAGGGGGCAAGAGACCCAGTACTTC. Translating it yields CSARKDRGQETQYF.

This clonotype was seen more than once but under ten times. This chain connects TRBV10-3 to TRBJ2-1; 7 nucleotides agree with TRBD1. After removal of 2 bases from V and 2 bases from J, the junction contained 6 bases not matched to a gene. The CDR3 is 16 amino acids. Germline CDR1 ENHRY, CDR2 SYGVKD. The CDR3 here is CAISEEGAAPYNEQFF. The CDR3 coding sequence is TGTGCCATCAGTGAGGAGGGGGCGGCCCCCTACAATGAGCAGTTCTTC.